A single sample is the source of the 10 T cell receptor beta chains below, sequenced in a study of cytomegalovirus exposure and HLA in healthy donors. 13 Jbeta primers and 60 Vbeta primers were used for the PCR. TCRdb's table, derived via immunoSEQ multiplex PCR, lists solely in-frame clones and lacks some. In the table there are about 150,000 clones, 79% of which are singletons. Sequenced sample: PBMCs. These receptors originate from a human donor in good health.

The V call is TRBV2, the J call TRBJ2-7; 8 bases map to TRBD2. Germline V gene sequence: CDR1 SNHLY, CDR2 FYNNEI. J lost 2 bases, V lost 7 bases, and 7 bases had no gene match. There are 14 residues in the CDR3. The CDR3 is CASNPLAGTYEQYF. The CDR3 DNA is TGTGCCAGCAATCCCCTAGCGGGTACCTACGAGCAGTACTTC.

As regards this clone: The junction shows a germline mismatch at one end, possibly a read error. The rearrangement joins TRBV6-5 to TRBJ1-2; D gene uncertain. Germline loops: CDR1 MNHEY, CDR2 SVGAGI. This CDR3 is built from 13 residues. This chain's CDR3 is CASSYDLNYGYPF. The CDR3 nucleotides are TGTGCCAGCAGTTACGACCTTAACTATGGCTACCCCTTC.

V gene TRBV7-2 combines with J gene TRBJ1-2; TRBD1 might be the D (6 bases). The V gene's germline CDR1 is SGHTA and CDR2 FQGNSA. CDR3 length: 12 residues. V shed 7 bases and J shed 6 bases, with 12 bases lying between them. CDR3 loop: CASTPGGHGYTF. The CDR3 DNA is TGTGCCAGCACCCCCGGGGGGCATGGCTACACCTTC.

The table lists this clone with a count of one. The rearrangement uses TRBV11-2 and TRBJ2-7; possibly TRBD2 for D (7 bases). The germline V gene has CDR1 SGHAT and CDR2 FQNNGV. The CDR3 is made up of 15 amino acids. V was pared by 5 bases and J by 7 bases, with 21 bases between. Here the CDR3 reads CASSQRGRGHPEQYF. The CDR3 DNA reads TGTGCCAGCAGCCAGAGGGGGAGGGGCCACCCGGAGCAGTACTTC.

The rearrangement uses TRBV7-9 and TRBJ2-3; D may be TRBD2 (6 bases). V lost 3 bases and J 3 bases, leaving 13 bases between the germline ends. Germline-derived CDR1 and CDR2 are SEHNR and FQNEAQ (reference sequence). The CDR3 extends over 15 amino acids. DNA for the CDR3: TGTGCCAGCAGCTTTCGGGAGAGCAGTACAGATACGCAGTATTTT. Translated, it gives CASSFRESSTDTQYF. Filled out from reference TRBV7-9 and TRBJ2-3, the complete variable domain reads DTGVSQNPRHKITKRGQNVTFRCDPISEHNRLYWYRQTLGQGPEFLTYFQNEAQLEKSRLLSDRFSAERPKGSFSTLEIQRTEQGDSAMYLCASSFRESSTDTQYFGPGTRLTVL.

The J gene is TRBJ2-7, the V gene TRBV5-8; TRBD1 agrees at 10 bases. J gave up 5 bases and V 1 base, and 3 bases lay outside the gene matches. This CDR3 has 14 residues. CDR1 and CDR2 from the germline V gene are SGHTS and YDEGEE. CDR3 bases: TGTGCCAGCAGCTTGTGGACAGGGGGAGACGAGCAGTACTTC. The encoded protein is CASSLWTGGDEQYF.

This clone showed up just once. The rearrangement links TRBV28 to TRBJ1-5; 10 positions agree with TRBD1. V shed 8 bases, J shed 0 bases, and the junction held 22 bases outside the gene matches. The CDR3 totals 21 residues. Germline CDR1 reads MDHEN; CDR2 reads SYDVKM. The CDR3 spells CASRSPIPSRDRGSSNQPQHF. The CDR3 DNA sequence: TGTGCCAGCCGAAGCCCTATCCCATCTCGGGACAGGGGAAGTAGCAATCAGCCCCAGCATTTT.

CDR3 DNA: TGTGCCAGCAGCTTTAGGAACCTCCGGGTCCTGAACACTGAAGCTTTCTTT. Protein sequence: CASSFRNLRVLNTEAFF. V gene TRBV11-2 combines with J gene TRBJ1-1; D uncertain. Germline loops: CDR1 SGHAT, CDR2 FQNNGV. V lost 3 bases, J lost 0 bases, and 17 bases lay in between. The CDR3 totals 17 residues.

The rearrangement joins TRBV10-1 to TRBJ1-1; the D is unclear. The CDR3 is 12 residues long. Trimming removed 5 bases from V and 7 bases from J, with 11 bases in between. Per germline, CDR1 WNHNN and CDR2 SYGVQD (reference sequence). This CDR3 is CASSRNRGEAFF. CDR3 nucleotides: TGCGCCAGCAGTCGTAATCGGGGTGAAGCTTTCTTT.

The chain is built from TRBV27 and TRBJ1-1; D not certain. Trimming left V 0 bases short and J 3 bases short, with 8 bases between. This CDR3 has 14 amino acids. Germline CDR1 MNHEY, CDR2 SMNVEV (reference sequence). In nucleotides, the CDR3 is TGTGCCAGCAGTTTATCGGCGGGATACACTGAAGCTTTCTTT. It yields the protein CASSLSAGYTEAFF.